This T cell receptor (beta chain) was profiled in a study of CD8+ T cells in alopecia areata listed by TCRdb under 2018. For the wider study: The treated patients, all with moderate-to-severe alopecia areata, were enrolled in an open-label pilot trial of oral tofacitinib given at 5 to 10 mg twice daily. TCRbeta CDR3 regions were amplified by immunoSEQ multiplex PCR using 35 Vbeta forward and 13 Jbeta reverse primers. Tofacitinib-treated patients had biopsies at baseline and at 4 and 24 weeks of treatment, with a later scalp biopsy in several patients. Scalp clonality was compared across normal scalp (n=4), patchy alopecia areata scalp (n=8), and alopecia totalis/universalis scalp (n=8). In humans, TCRbeta sequencing was performed on scalp tissue and on sorted CD4+ and CD8+ peripheral blood T cells from healthy controls and from patients with patchy or totalis/universalis alopecia areata. RNA came from the PAXgene miRNA kit for fixed scalp, the miRNeasy kit for PBMCs, and the RNeasy kit for mouse skin. Tofacitinib was given for 6 to 18 months, followed by 6 months of follow-up off drug to assess delayed response and recurrence. The study used high-throughput TCRbeta sequencing to examine T cell clonal expansion in alopecia areata, in both the C3H/HeJ mouse model and human patients.

Results the study describes overall, beyond this receptor: Compared with mice, TCR sequences shared between patients were less clear, possibly partly because of HLA diversity across the patient population. Unlike mouse skin, which is dominated by gammadelta T cells, normal human skin has resident alphabeta T cells that are also sequenced, and this complicates analysis of the scalp TCR repertoire. Higher clonality and more expanded CD8+ clones were observed in lesional scalp than in normal scalp, particularly in alopecia totalis/universalis, a finding suggestive of antigenic drive.

In light of the paper, this sample's time point label describes: baseline before oral tofacitinib. Peripheral blood and lesional scalp punch biopsies were obtained from patients with alopecia areata. PBMCs were separated by density centrifugation and stained for CD3, CD4 and CD8, after which CD4+ and CD8+ T cells were sorted on a FACSAria. V sheds 2 bases and J sheds 0 bases, leaving 9 bases between their ends. The CDR3 sequence holds 14 residues, the cysteine and phenylalanine included. The sequence is cut down to CDR3 DNA, 42 bases in frame from base 1. From the germline V gene (reference sequence), CDR1 is GTSNPN and CDR2 is SVGIG. With respect to this clone: Its antigen target is currently unknown. The input lacks base qualities; no much larger clone sits a single base away.

Library preparation employed the immunoSEQ multiplex PCR assay. RNA was extracted from all samples and reverse transcribed into cDNA as template for TCR sequencing. First-strand cDNA was synthesized with SuperScript III using a 2:1 mix of oligo-dT and random hexamers. A synthetic immune receptor repertoire was used to assess amplification bias, and residual bias was removed computationally. Processing in the source paper ran as follows. Raw reads were preprocessed for error removal, and CDR3 was defined according to IMGT conventions as running from the conserved cysteine to phenylalanine. Clonality was calculated as 1 minus Shannon entropy normalized by log2 of the number of productive unique TCRs. Scalp TCRbeta sequences were cross-referenced with sorted blood CD4 and CD8 repertoires so that the CD4 or CD8 identity of scalp clones could be inferred. In TCRdb, the immuneACCESS table is reduced to in-frame sequences with V and J assigned. These tables do not hold every clone; where another copy was compared, an unresolved V gene accounts for under half, and the others remain unexplained. V, J and clone size are taken as reported in that table, and D and trimming were inferred from the DNA itself. Counted in this sample were 180,000 or so clones; 65% to 75% of them appeared once. The ten largest clones add up to more than 9.5% of the sample.

The origin of this receptor is a human donor with alopecia areata. Material: CD8+ T cells sorted from blood, obtained at week 0. The chain uses TRBV30 and TRBJ2-3; tentative D gene TRBD2, with 7 bases matching. For the CDR3, the sequence is CAWSKGGSTDTQYF. The DNA sequence is as follows: TGTGCCTGGAGTAAGGGGGGGAGCACAGATACGCAGTATTTT.